The 26 T cell receptor beta chains below come from one sample, sequenced in a study of blood T cell repertoires in COVID-19. Generated by immunoSEQ multiplex PCR, the TCRdb table keeps only in-frame clones and is missing some. The sample has 100,000 to 150,000 clones, around four fifths seen once; the top ten hold under 6%. Sequencing was performed on peripheral blood. The receptor source for this set is a man at least 80 years old with active or convalescent COVID-19.

This chain joins TRBV6-1 and TRBJ1-4; 7 bases are a match to TRBD1. J gave up 7 bases and V 2 bases, and 4 bases lay outside the gene matches. This CDR3 contains 14 residues. CDR1 and CDR2 (germline): MNHNS, SASEGT. CDR3 sequence (DNA): TGTGCCAGCAGTGAAAATAGGGGGCTTGAAAAACTGTTTTTT. This sequence encodes CASSENRGLEKLFF.

V and J are TRBV28 and TRBJ1-2; 7 positions agree with TRBD1. The length of the CDR3 is 14 residues. CDR1 MDHEN and CDR2 SYDVKM come from the germline V gene. V gave up 3 bases and J gave up 4 bases; unmatched junction bases: 5. CDR3 in amino acids: CASSLAGGGYGYTF. The CDR3 nucleotides read TGTGCCAGCAGTTTGGCAGGGGGAGGCTATGGCTACACCTTC.

This chain links TRBV2 with TRBJ2-3; TRBD2 matches 12 bases. Per the germline V gene, CDR1 is SNHLY and CDR2 is FYNNEI. With 2 bases clipped from V and 6 bases from J, the junction kept 6 bases outside the gene matches. This CDR3 spans 16 amino acids. CDR3 DNA sequence: TGTGCCAGCAGTGAAATCGGGCTAGCGGGGGGGGATACGCAGTATTTT. Its translation is CASSEIGLAGGDTQYF.

The sample holds one count of this clone. The chain couples TRBV6-5 to TRBJ2-1, with D maybe TRBD1 (5 bases). Per germline, CDR1 MNHEY and CDR2 SVGAGI. The CDR3 spans 12 residues. The V gene lost 4 bases and the J gene lost 4 bases, with 5 bases spanning the gap. CDR3 sequence: CASSSGYNEQFF. The CDR3 region has the DNA TGTGCCAGCAGTTCAGGGTACAATGAGCAGTTCTTC.

This clone was seen a handful of times. Here the CDR3 reads CASSQYGYTF. In DNA form, the CDR3 reads TGTGCCAGCAGCCAATATGGCTACACCTTC. The gene calls are TRBV28 and TRBJ1-2; no reliable D call. This CDR3 is 10 amino acids long. Germline lookup yields CDR1 MDHEN and CDR2 SYDVKM. The V end lost 6 bases, the J end lost 5 bases, and 4 bases lay between the germline ends.

V and J are TRBV6-5 and TRBJ2-3; D is possibly TRBD2 (5 bases). V was trimmed by 8 bases and J by 0 bases, leaving 15 bases between them. Germline assignment: CDR1 MNHEY and CDR2 SVGAGI. The CDR3 spans 15 residues. The chain's CDR3 is CASGGRVGSTDTQYF. In DNA form, the CDR3 reads TGTGCCAGCGGAGGCCGGGTTGGGAGCACAGATACGCAGTATTTT.

The chain links TRBV30 to TRBJ1-1; possibly TRBD1 for D (6 bases). The V and J ends lost 3 bases and 10 bases respectively, with 12 bases between them. Germline-derived CDR1 and CDR2 are GTSNPN and SVGIG (reference sequence). This CDR3 contains 11 residues. The CDR3 reads CAWSRQAGAFF. The CDR3 nucleotides read TGTGCCTGGAGCAGACAGGCAGGAGCTTTCTTT.

The rearrangement uses TRBV4-1 and TRBJ1-3; D may be TRBD1 (5 bases). This CDR3 is 15 amino acids long. The germline V gene encodes CDR1 MGHRA and CDR2 YSYEKL. Trimming shortened V by 0 bases and J by 1 base, and 7 bases separated the two germline ends. CDR3 sequence reads: CASSQDRGSGNTIYF. The CDR3 DNA reads TGCGCCAGCAGCCAAGATCGGGGGTCTGGAAACACCATATATTTT.

The CDR3 protein is CASSTLRDKTGNTIYF. The CDR3 nucleotides are TGTGCCAGTAGTACTCTCCGGGACAAGACTGGAAACACCATATATTTT. The chain couples TRBV19 to TRBJ1-3; possible D gene TRBD1, 6 bases. V gave up 4 bases and J gave up 2 bases, with 15 bases separating them. Looked up from germline, CDR1 is LNHDA and CDR2 is SQIVND (reference sequence). This CDR3 contains 16 residues.

The rearrangement uses TRBV5-4 and TRBJ2-7; 9 bases line up with TRBD2. Germline loops: CDR1 SGHNT, CDR2 YYREEE (reference sequence). This CDR3 is 15 amino acids long. V lost 5 bases, J lost 2 bases, and 8 bases stayed unmatched. The CDR3 here is CASSTGAGGPYEQYF. For the CDR3, the DNA is TGTGCCAGCAGTACGGGGGCGGGGGGGCCCTACGAGCAGTACTTC.

The V gene is TRBV6-5, the J gene TRBJ2-1; D is possibly TRBD2 (7 bases). Per the germline V gene, CDR1 is MNHEY and CDR2 is SVGAGI. The CDR3 spans 15 residues. With 2 bases removed from V and 6 bases from J, the gap between germline ends came to 14 bases. Written as DNA, the CDR3 is TGTGCCAGCAGTTACGGGCGGGGGCTCGGCAATGAGCAGTTCTTC. Its protein is CASSYGRGLGNEQFF.

This clone has a single count. The CDR3 spells CASSFEATNEKLFF. The CDR3 bases are TGTGCCAGCAGCTTTGAGGCAACTAATGAAAAACTGTTTTTT. The V call is TRBV7-8, the J call TRBJ1-4; D unclear. The CDR3 has 14 residues. Germline CDR1 is SGHVS and CDR2 is FQNEAQ. Trimming stripped 3 bases from V and 0 bases from J, with 5 bases between. The full variable domain, in which reference TRBV7-8 and TRBJ1-4 provide the parts outside the CDR3, is GAGVSQSPRYKVAKRGQDVALRCDPISGHVSLFWYQQALGQGPEFLTYFQNEAQLDKSGLPSDRFFAERPEGSVSTLKIQRTQQEDSAVYLCASSFEATNEKLFFGSGTQLSVL.

V is TRBV6-6 and J is TRBJ1-2; 8 nucleotides agree with TRBD1. The germline gives CDR1 MNHNY, CDR2 SVGAGI (reference sequence). The CDR3 is made up of 15 amino acids. The V segment lost 7 bases and the J segment 8 bases; nucleotides outside the gene matches: 15. CDR3 nucleotides: TGTGCCAGCACGGGCCAGGGACAGGATTATCGAGGCTACACCTTC. It is translated as CASTGQGQDYRGYTF.

The chain uses TRBV2 and TRBJ2-3, with 7 bases fitting TRBD1. Per the germline V gene, CDR1 is SNHLY and CDR2 is FYNNEI. The CDR3 is 16 amino acids. The trim removed 7 bases at V and 2 bases at J, leaving 12 bases unmatched. The DNA for the CDR3 is TGTGCCAGCACCCCCCCGGACAGGAGCCTCACAGATACGCAGTATTTT. Encoded protein: CASTPPDRSLTDTQYF.

The gene calls are TRBV2 and TRBJ2-1, with 8 bases lining up with TRBD1. The CDR3 length is 15 residues. The J segment lost 0 bases and the V segment lost 5 bases, leaving 3 bases of the junction unmatched. CDR1 SNHLY and CDR2 FYNNEI come from the germline V gene. The CDR3 DNA reads TGTGCCAGCAGTTCTGACAGGGGCTCCTACAATGAGCAGTTCTTC. As protein: CASSSDRGSYNEQFF.

This chain joins TRBV27 and TRBJ1-4; D gene unclear. This CDR3 has 14 residues. Germline V gene lookup returns CDR1 MNHEY and CDR2 SMNVEV (reference sequence). V was shortened by 2 bases and J by 4 bases, with 8 bases between the two germline ends. In nucleotides, the CDR3 is TGTGCCAGCAGTTTAGGGCAGTTTAATGAAAAACTGTTTTTT. This codes for CASSLGQFNEKLFF.

The chain uses TRBV9 and TRBJ1-3, with D perhaps matching TRBD1 (5 bases). Between the trimmed V and J ends, which lost 3 bases and 0 bases, there was a span of 10 bases. Germline CDR1 SGDLS, CDR2 YYNGEE. The CDR3 length is 15 residues. The CDR3 spells CASSGYRSSGNTIYF. CDR3 nucleotide sequence: TGTGCCAGCAGCGGATACAGGTCCTCTGGAAACACCATATATTTT.

This clone came up once. The J gene is TRBJ2-1, the V gene TRBV2; 8 positions agree with TRBD1. The CDR3 loop spans 14 amino acids. J gave up 7 bases and V 6 bases, and 8 bases lay outside the gene matches. The germline V gene encodes CDR1 SNHLY and CDR2 FYNNEI. The CDR3 region is CASSLLGQANEQFF. The CDR3 nucleotides read TGTGCCAGCAGCCTCCTGGGACAGGCGAATGAGCAGTTCTTC.

The chain has TRBV19 and TRBJ2-2; TRBD2 matches at 8 bases. V shed 4 bases, J shed 0 bases, and the junction held 1 base outside the gene matches. The CDR3 runs to 15 residues. Germline V lookup: CDR1 LNHDA, CDR2 SQIVND (reference sequence). The CDR3 spells CASSRGLANTGELFF. The CDR3 nucleotides are TGTGCCAGTAGTAGGGGACTAGCGAACACCGGGGAGCTGTTTTTT.

This clone was recorded many times. V gene TRBV30 combines with J gene TRBJ1-5; 7 bases are a match to TRBD1. With 6 bases clipped from V and 3 bases from J, the junction kept 2 bases outside the gene matches. The CDR3 totals 12 residues. Germline V gene data show CDR1 as GTSNPN and CDR2 as SVGIG (reference sequence). The CDR3 DNA reads as TGTGCCTGTGACAGGGACAATCAGCCCCAGCATTTT. Translated: CACDRDNQPQHF. The full variable domain, with the rest looked up from reference TRBV30 and TRBJ1-5, is SQTIHQWPATLVQPVGSPLSLECTVEGTSNPNLYWYRQAAGRGLQLLFYSVGIGQISSEVPQNLSASRPQDRQFILSSKKLLLSDSGFYLCACDRDNQPQHFGDGTRLSIL.

The chain combines TRBV18 with TRBJ1-4; the D is unclear. V lost 3 bases, J lost 7 bases, and 15 bases lay in between. The CDR3 loop spans 15 amino acids. Germline assignment: CDR1 KGHSH and CDR2 LQKENI. The CDR3 nucleotides are TGTGCCAGCTCACCCAACGGTTCGGGAGGTGAAAAACTGTTTTTT. Its translation is CASSPNGSGGEKLFF.

There are a few counts of this clone. The chain couples TRBV6-5 to TRBJ2-1, with a tentative D call TRBD2 (6 bases). This CDR3 region has 15 residues. Germline CDR1 is MNHEY and CDR2 is SVGAGI. Trimming cost V 6 bases and J 12 bases, with 24 bases left between them. The CDR3 sequence is CASSPVGAGSGGQFF. CDR3 DNA: TGTGCCAGCAGCCCAGTCGGGGCGGGGTCCGGGGGGCAGTTCTTC.

The chain uses TRBV9 and TRBJ1-2, with 9 bases that match TRBD1. This CDR3 contains 16 residues. V shed 0 bases and J 4 bases; nucleotides not matched to a gene: 7. Germline values: CDR1 SGDLS, CDR2 YYNGEE. CDR3 nucleotide sequence: TGTGCCAGCAGCGTAGGAAGGGACAGGGACGTCTATGGCTACACCTTC. Translating gives CASSVGRDRDVYGYTF.

This chain joins TRBV7-8 and TRBJ2-6; D not certain. This CDR3 has 15 residues. The ends were cut back, 2 bases at V and 4 bases at J, with 9 bases in the middle. Germline V gene lookup returns CDR1 SGHVS and CDR2 FQNEAQ. The CDR3 is CASSLRVSGANVLTF. CDR3 sequence (DNA): TGTGCCAGCAGCTTACGAGTATCAGGGGCCAACGTCCTGACTTTC.

In regard to this clone: The junction shows a germline mismatch at one end, possibly a read error. This sequence joins TRBV7-2 and TRBJ2-1, with 9 nucleotides matching TRBD2. CDR3 size: 16 residues. Germline V gene data show CDR1 as SGHTA and CDR2 as FQGNSA. CDR3 residues: CASSSWGRGGPNEQFF. The CDR3 bases are TGTGCCAGTAGCTCCTGGGGGCGGGGGGGCCCCAATGAGCAGTTCTTC.

The V gene is TRBV7-9, the J gene TRBJ1-4, with 12 bases that match TRBD1. The CDR3 is 16 residues long. With 5 bases clipped from V and 6 bases from J, the junction kept 7 bases outside the gene matches. Germline loops: CDR1 SEHNR, CDR2 FQNEAQ (reference sequence). As DNA, the CDR3 is TGTGCCAGCAGCAGCCGGGACAGGGGGCGGGATGAAAAACTGTTTTTT. It is translated as CASSSRDRGRDEKLFF.